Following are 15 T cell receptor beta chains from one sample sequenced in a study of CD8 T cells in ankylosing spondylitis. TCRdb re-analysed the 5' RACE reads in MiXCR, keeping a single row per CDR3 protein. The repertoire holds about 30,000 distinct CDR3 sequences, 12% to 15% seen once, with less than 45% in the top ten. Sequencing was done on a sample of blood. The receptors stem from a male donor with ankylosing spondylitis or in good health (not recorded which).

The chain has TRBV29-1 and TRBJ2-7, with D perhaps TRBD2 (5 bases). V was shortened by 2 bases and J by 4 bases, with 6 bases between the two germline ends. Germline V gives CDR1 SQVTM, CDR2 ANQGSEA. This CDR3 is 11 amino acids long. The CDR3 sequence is CSVETGYEQYF. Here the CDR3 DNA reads TGCAGCGTTGAAACGGGGTACGAGCAGTACTTC.

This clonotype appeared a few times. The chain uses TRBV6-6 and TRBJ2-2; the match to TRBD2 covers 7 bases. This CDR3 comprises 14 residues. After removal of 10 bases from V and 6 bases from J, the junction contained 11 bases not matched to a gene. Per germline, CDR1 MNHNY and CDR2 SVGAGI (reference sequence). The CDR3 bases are TGTGCCACCCAGGAGGGAGGGCCCCCCGGGGAGCTGTTTTTT. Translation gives CATQEGGPPGELFF.

The CDR3 loop is CASNFDRVLTGELFF. The CDR3 DNA reads TGTGCCAGTAACTTCGACAGGGTGTTGACCGGGGAGCTGTTTTTT. This chain joins TRBV19 and TRBJ2-2; 7 positions agree with TRBD1. The trim removed 7 bases at V and 5 bases at J, leaving 10 bases unmatched. The germline V gene has CDR1 LNHDA and CDR2 SQIVND (reference sequence). The CDR3 extends over 15 amino acids.

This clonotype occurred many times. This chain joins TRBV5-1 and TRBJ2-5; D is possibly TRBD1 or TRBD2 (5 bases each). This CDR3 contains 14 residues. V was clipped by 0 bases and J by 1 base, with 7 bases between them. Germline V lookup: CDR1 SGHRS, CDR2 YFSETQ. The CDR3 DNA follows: TGCGCCAGCAGCTTGGGTGGGACCCAAGAGACCCAGTACTTC. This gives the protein CASSLGGTQETQYF.

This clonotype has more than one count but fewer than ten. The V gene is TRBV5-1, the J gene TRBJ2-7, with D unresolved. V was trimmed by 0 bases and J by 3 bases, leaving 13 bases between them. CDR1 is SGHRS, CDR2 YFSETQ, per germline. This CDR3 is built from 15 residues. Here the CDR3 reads CASSLALFRYYEQYV. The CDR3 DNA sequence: TGCGCCAGCAGCTTGGCCTTGTTCAGATACTACGAGCAGTACGTC.

The DNA for the CDR3 is TGCGCCAGCAGCCCCCAGGGGAGGAGTTGGGACAGAGAGACCCAGTACTTC. As protein: CASSPQGRSWDRETQYF. The chain couples TRBV5-1 to TRBJ2-5; tentative D call: TRBD1 (7 bases). V was clipped by 4 bases and J by 4 bases, with 23 bases between them. The germline V gene encodes CDR1 SGHRS and CDR2 YFSETQ. The CDR3 totals 17 residues.

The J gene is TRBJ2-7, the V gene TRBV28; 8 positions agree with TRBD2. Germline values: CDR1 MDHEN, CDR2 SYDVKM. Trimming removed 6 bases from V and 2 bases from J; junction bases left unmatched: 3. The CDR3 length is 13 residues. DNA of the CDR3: TGTGCCAGCAGCCGGGGGGGAACCTACGAGCAGTACTTC. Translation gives CASSRGGTYEQYF.

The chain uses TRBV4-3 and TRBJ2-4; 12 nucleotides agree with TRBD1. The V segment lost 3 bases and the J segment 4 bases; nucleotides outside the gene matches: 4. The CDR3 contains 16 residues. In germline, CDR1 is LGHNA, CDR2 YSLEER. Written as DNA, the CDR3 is TGCGCCAGCAGCCACGGGACAGGGGGCCCTAAAAACATTCAGTACTTC. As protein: CASSHGTGGPKNIQYF.

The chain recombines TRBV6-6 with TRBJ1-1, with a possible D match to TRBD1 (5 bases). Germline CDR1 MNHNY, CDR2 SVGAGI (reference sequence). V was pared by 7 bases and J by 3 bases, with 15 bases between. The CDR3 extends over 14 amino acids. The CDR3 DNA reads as TGTGCCAGCACCCGGACGCTAGGGGACACTGAAGCTTTCTTT. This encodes CASTRTLGDTEAFF.

The CDR3 DNA reads TGTGCCAGCAACATAGCGGGAGATACCGGGGAGCTGTTTTTT. This sequence encodes CASNIAGDTGELFF. This sequence joins TRBV9 and TRBJ2-2; 9 nucleotides agree with TRBD2. V lost 6 bases and J lost 5; bases outside the gene matches: 5. The CDR3 contains 14 residues. Per germline, CDR1 SGDLS and CDR2 YYNGEE. Combining the CDR3 with reference TRBV9 and TRBJ2-2 gives the whole variable domain DSGVTQTPKHLITATGQRVTLRCSPRSGDLSVYWYQQSLDQGLQFLIQYYNGEERAKGNILERFSAQQFPDLHSELNLSSLELGDSALYFCASNIAGDTGELFFGEGSRLTVL.

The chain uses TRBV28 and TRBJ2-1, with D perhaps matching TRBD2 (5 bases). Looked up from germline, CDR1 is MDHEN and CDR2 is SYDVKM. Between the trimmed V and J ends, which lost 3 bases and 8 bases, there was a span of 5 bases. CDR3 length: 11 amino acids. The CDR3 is CASSLEDEQFF. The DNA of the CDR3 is TGTGCCAGCAGTTTGGAGGATGAGCAGTTCTTC.

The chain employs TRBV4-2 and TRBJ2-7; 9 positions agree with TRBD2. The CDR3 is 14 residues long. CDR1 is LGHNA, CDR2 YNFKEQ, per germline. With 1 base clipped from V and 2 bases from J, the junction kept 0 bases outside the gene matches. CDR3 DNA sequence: TGTGCCAGCAGCCAAGGGACTAGCGCCTACGAGCAGTACTTC. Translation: CASSQGTSAYEQYF.

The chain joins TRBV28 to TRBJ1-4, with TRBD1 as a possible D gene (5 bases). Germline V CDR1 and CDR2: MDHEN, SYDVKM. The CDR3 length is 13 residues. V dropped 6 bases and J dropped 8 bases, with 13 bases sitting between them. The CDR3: CASRPGFQEKLFF. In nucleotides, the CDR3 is TGTGCCAGCAGGCCAGGGTTTCAGGAAAAACTGTTTTTT.

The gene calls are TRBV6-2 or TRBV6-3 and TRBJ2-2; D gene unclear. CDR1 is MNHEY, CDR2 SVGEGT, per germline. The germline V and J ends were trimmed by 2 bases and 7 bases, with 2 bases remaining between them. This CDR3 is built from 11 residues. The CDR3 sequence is CASSYGGELFF. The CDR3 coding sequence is TGTGCCAGCAGTTACGGCGGGGAGCTGTTTTTT.

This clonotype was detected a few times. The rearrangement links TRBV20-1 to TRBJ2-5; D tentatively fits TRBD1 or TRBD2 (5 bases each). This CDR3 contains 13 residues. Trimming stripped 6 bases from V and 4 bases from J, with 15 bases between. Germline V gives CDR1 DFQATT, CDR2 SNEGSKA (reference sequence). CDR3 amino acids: CSARGPGGETQYF. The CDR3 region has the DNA TGCAGTGCACGGGGCCCTGGAGGAGAGACCCAGTACTTC.